This passage covers 3 T cell receptor beta chains from one sample sequenced in a study of blood T cell repertoires in COVID-19. Clones were sequenced by immunoSEQ multiplex PCR, and TCRdb holds only the in-frame ones, with some missing. Here the sample spans approximately 63,000 clones, about 70% being singletons. Sequenced material: peripheral blood. The receptors originated from a woman aged 80 or over with acute or convalescent COVID-19.

The chain employs TRBV19 and TRBJ1-5; a possible D gene is TRBD1 (5 bases). CDR1 and CDR2 from the germline V gene are LNHDA and SQIVND (reference sequence). V was trimmed by 3 bases and J by 6 bases, leaving 12 bases between them. The CDR3 runs to 14 residues. The DNA for the CDR3 is TGTGCCAGTAGTATGACGGGGGTAATTCAGCCCCAGCATTTT. It is translated as CASSMTGVIQPQHF.

This clone was found a few times. This sequence joins TRBV27 and TRBJ1-6; 7 positions agree with TRBD1. CDR1 MNHEY and CDR2 SMNVEV come from the germline V gene (reference sequence). The CDR3 contains 19 residues. V trimming: 6 bases; J trimming: 0 bases; junction bases outside the gene matches: 14. CDR3 DNA sequence: TGTGCCAGCAGGACCGGGACGGGGACAGCGTACTCCTATAATTCACCCCTCCACTTT. Amino acid sequence: CASRTGTGTAYSYNSPLHF.

This clone appeared a few times. The CDR3 sequence: CAWTRTRRDTQYF. CDR3 DNA: TGTGCCTGGACCAGGACTAGGCGAGATACGCAGTATTTT. V usage is TRBV30 and J usage is TRBJ2-3; 7 nucleotides agree with TRBD2. V was clipped by 4 bases and J by 5 bases; unmatched bases: 6. CDR3 length equals 13 residues. Germline V lookup: CDR1 GTSNPN, CDR2 SVGIG (reference sequence).